The 22 T cell receptor beta chains presented below share a single source sample, sequenced in a study of T cells in Graves' hyperthyroidism and ophthalmopathy. RNA transcripts served as the template for amplifying TCR beta CDR3 regions. An initial round of RT-PCR targeting the TCR CDR3 relied on the HTBI primer set. TCRdb re-called the multiplex PCR reads with MiXCR, one entry per CDR3 protein. The repertoire consists of about 640,000 distinct CDR3 sequences, with about 20% occurring once and the leading ten covering about 34%. Sequencing was done on a sample of blood. Source of these receptors: a man aged 30 to 45 with Graves' ophthalmopathy.

The CDR3 here is CSVVTRTSGTGELFF. For the CDR3, the DNA is TGCAGCGTTGTAACTAGGACTAGCGGCACCGGGGAGCTGTTTTTT. The chain employs TRBV29-1 and TRBJ2-2; 10 nucleotides agree with TRBD2. The CDR3 loop spans 15 amino acids. The germline V gene encodes CDR1 SQVTM and CDR2 ANQGSEA. Losses at the gene ends were 4 bases for V and 4 bases for J; bases not matched to a gene: 6.

This clonotype has just a few counts. One junction end disagrees with the germline gene, perhaps due to a read error. The chain links TRBV4-1 to TRBJ2-7; D call uncertain. Germline CDR1 is MGHRA and CDR2 is YSYEKL. The length of the CDR3 is 15 residues. The CDR3 here is CASSQAKGLSYEQYF. The CDR3 DNA reads TGCGCCAGCAGTCAAGCCAAAGGGCTCTCCTACGAGCAGTACTTC.

This clonotype was observed many times. This chain joins TRBV3-1 and TRBJ1-6, with a tentative D call TRBD1 (5 bases). Germline-derived CDR1 and CDR2 are LGHDT and YNNKEL (reference sequence). Trimming took 7 bases from V and 8 from J, leaving 18 bases between them. This CDR3 has 15 residues. CDR3 loop: CASTAGTPADSPLHF. CDR3 bases: TGTGCCAGCACCGCCGGGACCCCCGCTGATTCACCCCTCCACTTT.

This clonotype was counted at least ten times. The chain links TRBV11-2 to TRBJ2-5, with 8 nucleotides matching TRBD2. The CDR3 extends over 16 amino acids. V shed 2 bases and J 4 bases; nucleotides not matched to a gene: 9. The V gene's germline CDR1 is SGHAT and CDR2 FQNNGV. The CDR3 DNA follows: TGTGCCAGCAGCTTAAACGGCGGGAGGAGCGGAGAGACCCAGTACTTC. This translates into CASSLNGGRSGETQYF.

This clonotype was recorded many times. The chain employs TRBV2 and TRBJ1-6, with D perhaps TRBD1 (6 bases). V lost 7 bases and J lost 4, with 14 bases in between. Germline assignment: CDR1 SNHLY and CDR2 FYNNEI. The CDR3 runs 15 residues. CDR3 DNA sequence: TGTGCCAGCACCCTGAACCAGGGGTATAATTCACCCCTCCACTTT. Its protein product is CASTLNQGYNSPLHF.

V is TRBV28 and J is TRBJ1-5; the D gene is possibly TRBD1 (6 bases). V lost 6 bases to trimming and J lost 6 bases, with 12 bases between them. Germline-derived CDR1 and CDR2 are MDHEN and SYDVKM. This CDR3 is 13 amino acids long. CDR3 region: CASRPPQGQPQHF. DNA of the CDR3: TGTGCCAGCAGGCCACCACAGGGTCAGCCCCAGCATTTT.

The chain recombines TRBV2 with TRBJ2-2, with D possibly called TRBD1 or TRBD2 (5 bases each). Germline lookup yields CDR1 SNHLY and CDR2 FYNNEI. The V gene lost 8 bases and the J gene lost 1 base, with 14 bases spanning the gap. The CDR3 length is 15 residues. Here the CDR3 reads CASHEGSRNTGELFF. The DNA for the CDR3 is TGTGCCAGCCATGAGGGGAGCCGGAACACCGGGGAGCTGTTTTTT.

Only a few counts were recorded for this clonotype. The rearrangement uses TRBV7-3 and TRBJ2-1, with TRBD2 as a possible D gene (5 bases). From germline, CDR1 is SGHTA and CDR2 FQGTGA. V was clipped by 4 bases and J by 0 bases, with 10 bases between them. CDR3 length: 15 amino acids. Here the CDR3 DNA reads TGTGCCAGCAGCTCCCGGGAAAGCTCCTACAATGAGCAGTTCTTC. Residues: CASSSRESSYNEQFF.

This clonotype occurred a few times. This rearrangement joins TRBV11-2 to TRBJ2-7, with a possible D match to TRBD1 (6 bases). Germline V gene data show CDR1 as SGHAT and CDR2 as FQNNGV. Trimming left V 5 bases short and J 7 bases short, with 18 bases between. This CDR3 comprises 14 residues. The CDR3 DNA follows: TGTGCCAGCAGCCCATTCACAGGGACGGGGGAGCAGTACTTC. It codes for CASSPFTGTGEQYF.

V usage is TRBV20-1 and J usage is TRBJ2-5; D unresolved. Per the germline V gene, CDR1 is DFQATT and CDR2 is SNEGSKA (reference sequence). This CDR3 spans 13 amino acids. V lost 0 bases and J 5 bases, leaving 10 bases between the germline ends. CDR3 amino acids: CSARDALRETQYF. CDR3 nucleotide sequence: TGCAGTGCTAGAGATGCCCTCCGGGAGACCCAGTACTTC.

This clonotype was detected a few times. The V call is TRBV11-2, the J call TRBJ2-7; 8 nucleotides line up with TRBD2. J was trimmed by 6 bases and V by 0 bases; bases with no gene match: 10. Germline V gene data show CDR1 as SGHAT and CDR2 as FQNNGV. The CDR3 contains 16 residues. In DNA form, the CDR3 reads TGTGCCAGCAGCTTAGATCGCTCTGCGGGAGGCGGCGAGCAGTACTTC. It translates to CASSLDRSAGGGEQYF.

The table lists this clonotype with a few counts. The chain links TRBV9 to TRBJ2-1, with 8 bases identical to TRBD2. This CDR3 spans 19 amino acids. Trimming took 0 bases from V and 1 from J; bases not matched to a gene: 12. Germline CDR1 reads SGDLS; CDR2 reads YYNGEE. CDR3 in DNA: TGTGCCAGCAGCGTAGCCGGGCTAGCGGGTAGCCTGTCCTACAATGAGCAGTTCTTC. This gives the protein CASSVAGLAGSLSYNEQFF.

There are many counts of this clonotype. The CDR3, as DNA: TGTGCCAGCAGCTTCCTAGGGAGTTACAATGAGCAGTTCTTC. Amino acids: CASSFLGSYNEQFF. J is TRBJ2-1 and V is TRBV11-2; D is possibly TRBD2 (5 bases). V gave up 3 bases and J gave up 4 bases, with 10 bases separating them. This CDR3 comprises 14 residues. Per the germline V gene, CDR1 is SGHAT and CDR2 is FQNNGV.

This clonotype came up once. A single base separates this from a much larger clone, so it may be a read error. V and J are TRBV18 and TRBJ2-1, with a weak D call TRBD1 (6 bases). The germline V and J ends were trimmed by 4 bases and 8 bases, with 18 bases remaining between them. The CDR3 has 15 residues. CDR1 is KGHSH and CDR2 is LQKENI in the germline V gene. CDR3 bases: TGTGCCAGCTCACTACCTGGGGCTGGGGGCGATGAGCAGTTCTTC. This translates into CASSLPGAGGDEQFF.

This clonotype was detected only a few times. The V and J genes are TRBV2 and TRBJ2-1; TRBD2 matches at 7 bases. The CDR3 contains 15 residues. Germline V gene sequence: CDR1 SNHLY, CDR2 FYNNEI. The V segment lost 10 bases and the J segment 4 bases; nucleotides outside the gene matches: 13. CDR3 nucleotide sequence: TGTGCCACGTCCCGCGGGGGAGGAGGGTACAATGAGCAGTTCTTC. Protein sequence: CATSRGGGGYNEQFF.

This clonotype showed up many times. This chain connects TRBV28 to TRBJ2-7; D is unresolved. V lost 3 bases, J lost 2 bases, and 5 bases lay in between. In germline, CDR1 is MDHEN, CDR2 SYDVKM. The CDR3 loop spans 12 amino acids. The CDR3: CASSFYPYEQYF. In nucleotides, the CDR3 is TGTGCCAGCAGTTTTTATCCCTACGAGCAGTACTTC.

This clonotype was seen only a few times. V and J are TRBV6-5 and TRBJ1-1; D gene unclear. V lost 0 bases and J lost 7, with 15 bases in between. Germline assignment: CDR1 MNHEY and CDR2 SVGAGI. The CDR3 consists of 15 residues. CDR3 loop: CASSYSSIRSHEAFF. CDR3 nucleotide sequence: TGTGCCAGCAGTTACTCTAGTATTAGGAGCCATGAAGCTTTCTTT.

The rearrangement joins TRBV20-1 to TRBJ1-5; a weak D match, TRBD1 (6 bases). This CDR3 has 15 amino acids. V gave up 0 bases and J gave up 5 bases, with 14 bases separating them. Germline CDR1 is DFQATT and CDR2 is SNEGSKA (reference sequence). The CDR3 loop reads CSAREPRGAHQPQHF. CDR3 DNA sequence: TGCAGTGCTAGAGAGCCCCGGGGGGCCCATCAGCCCCAGCATTTT.

This clonotype came up once. This rearrangement joins TRBV10-2 to TRBJ2-7; 10 bases fit TRBD2. CDR1 and CDR2 from the germline V gene are WSHSY and SAAADI. The ends lost 4 bases at V and 3 bases at J; junction bases unmatched: 6. The length of the CDR3 is 15 residues. The CDR3 is CASSGLAGPLYEQYF. The CDR3 DNA follows: TGCGCCAGCAGTGGACTAGCGGGTCCCCTCTACGAGCAGTACTTC.

Of note for this clonotype: One end of the junction varies from germline; a read error may be responsible. This chain uses TRBV30 with TRBJ2-7; D may correspond to TRBD1 or TRBD2 (6 bases each). Germline V gene sequence: CDR1 GTSNPN, CDR2 SVGIG (reference sequence). This CDR3 comprises 15 residues. The CDR3, as DNA: TGTGCCTGGGGTGTCGAGGGGGGAAGGCTCCACGAGCAGTACTTC. Its protein is CAWGVEGGRLHEQYF.

The J gene is TRBJ1-2, the V gene TRBV7-2; possibly TRBD1 for D (6 bases). Germline V gives CDR1 SGHTA, CDR2 FQGNSA. The CDR3 runs to 13 residues. V was shortened by 5 bases and J by 3 bases, with 10 bases between the two germline ends. The CDR3 spells CASSPGTYYGYTF. The CDR3 coding sequence is TGTGCCAGCAGCCCTGGGACATACTATGGCTACACCTTC.

The CDR3 is CASSLVGHNQETQYF. DNA for the CDR3: TGTGCCAGCAGCTTGGTGGGTCACAACCAAGAGACCCAGTACTTC. The chain is built from TRBV5-6 and TRBJ2-5; D is unresolved. The CDR3 totals 15 residues. The V gene lost 0 bases and the J gene lost 0 bases, with 9 bases spanning the gap. Germline lookup yields CDR1 SGHDT and CDR2 YYEEEE.